Listed here are 24 T cell receptor beta chains from one sample, sequenced in a study of T cells in Graves' hyperthyroidism and ophthalmopathy. TCR beta CDR3 regions were amplified from RNA transcripts. With the HTBI primer set, the TCR CDR3 went through a first round of RT-PCR. MiXCR was run by TCRdb on the multiplex PCR reads, yielding one entry per CDR3 protein. Among 660,000 or so distinct CDR3 sequences, less than 25% were seen once, and the ten largest hold more than 30%. The sequenced sample consisted of blood. Receptor source: a man younger than 45 with Graves' ophthalmopathy.

Comment on this clonotype: A much bigger clone sits one base away, suggesting this may be a read error. This chain uses TRBV2 with TRBJ1-2; TRBD1 is a possible D gene (5 bases). Germline V gives CDR1 SNHLY, CDR2 FYNNEI. This CDR3 is built from 15 residues. CDR3 loop: CASSPPGFAYYCYTF. The CDR3 DNA sequence: TGTGCCAGCAGCCCCCCAGGGTTCGCATACTATTGCTACACCTTC.

V and J are TRBV6-9 and TRBJ1-1; D not certain. Germline V gives CDR1 MNHGY, CDR2 SVAAGI. V lost 3 bases and J 4 bases, leaving 12 bases between the germline ends. The CDR3 sequence is 14 residues long. The CDR3 sequence: CASSYPGGGTEAFF. The CDR3 nucleotides are TGTGCCAGCAGTTACCCTGGAGGTGGCACTGAAGCTTTCTTT.

This clonotype showed up many times. The chain links TRBV20-1 to TRBJ1-1; 8 bases line up with TRBD1. From germline, CDR1 is DFQATT and CDR2 SNEGSKA (reference sequence). J gave up 13 bases and V 5 bases, and 12 bases lay outside the gene matches. The CDR3 totals 12 residues. The CDR3 DNA reads as TGCAGTGCTTCGGTCAGGGGGCGAGTAGGTTTCTTT. This sequence encodes CSASVRGRVGFF.

V is TRBV6-1 and J is TRBJ2-1; 13 nucleotides agree with TRBD2. Germline CDR1 MNHNS, CDR2 SASEGT. V dropped 5 bases and J dropped 4; count of bases not matched to a gene: 8. The CDR3 totals 17 residues. The chain's CDR3 is CASSTGGGLAGYNEQFF. The CDR3 DNA is TGTGCCAGCAGTACGGGCGGGGGACTAGCGGGGTACAATGAGCAGTTCTTC.

The chain is built from TRBV6-1 and TRBJ1-1; D unresolved. Germline V gene sequence: CDR1 MNHNS, CDR2 SASEGT. The length of the CDR3 is 13 residues. Trimming took off 6 bases at V and 5 bases at J, with 13 bases between the two ends. The CDR3 loop reads CASREPLGTEAFF. The CDR3 DNA reads TGTGCCAGCAGAGAACCCCTAGGGACTGAAGCTTTCTTT.

The chain links TRBV11-2 to TRBJ2-5; tentatively, D is TRBD2 (6 bases). The V gene's germline CDR1 is SGHAT and CDR2 FQNNGV. The CDR3 totals 14 residues. V was shortened by 5 bases and J by 4 bases, with 14 bases between the two germline ends. CDR3 amino acids: CASSQVGSGETQYF. In nucleotides, the CDR3 is TGTGCCAGCAGCCAAGTCGGGAGTGGAGAGACCCAGTACTTC.

The DNA for the CDR3 is TGCGCCAGCAGCTTACCGACTAGTTACAATGAGCAGTTCTTC. This sequence encodes CASSLPTSYNEQFF. J is TRBJ2-1 and V is TRBV5-1, with a possible D match to TRBD2 (6 bases). V dropped 2 bases and J dropped 4 bases, with 10 bases sitting between them. The CDR3 extends over 14 amino acids. The V gene's germline CDR1 is SGHRS and CDR2 YFSETQ.

This chain links TRBV2 with TRBJ1-1; D call uncertain. Germline V gene sequence: CDR1 SNHLY, CDR2 FYNNEI. Trimming removed 1 base at V and 4 bases at J, with 7 bases between. This CDR3 region has 13 residues. The chain's CDR3 is CASSEDSFTEAFF. CDR3 nucleotide sequence: TGTGCCAGCAGTGAAGACAGTTTCACTGAAGCTTTCTTT.

There are many counts of this clonotype. This chain connects TRBV30 to TRBJ1-2; D might be TRBD1 (6 bases). V was shortened by 2 bases and J by 8 bases, with 15 bases between the two germline ends. Germline V lookup: CDR1 GTSNPN, CDR2 SVGIG (reference sequence). The CDR3 runs to 13 residues. The CDR3 spells CAWSTGTRGGYTF. CDR3 in DNA: TGTGCCTGGAGTACAGGGACAAGGGGGGGCTACACCTTC.

This clonotype has more than one count but fewer than ten. The junction differs from germline at one of its ends, possibly a read error. The chain employs TRBV12-3 or TRBV12-4 and TRBJ1-3; D not certain. The CDR3 covers 14 residues. Written as DNA, the CDR3 is TGTGCCAGCAGCTTAGACATGCCAGGAAACACCATATATTTT. This encodes CASSLDMPGNTIYF.

This clonotype came up many times. The J gene is TRBJ1-1, the V gene TRBV6-5; no reliable D call. Deletions cut 0 bases from V and 0 bases from J, with 5 bases between. The germline V gene has CDR1 MNHEY and CDR2 SVGAGI. The CDR3 has 14 residues. CDR3 bases: TGTGCCAGCAGTTACTCGAGTTTGAACACTGAAGCTTTCTTT. Residues: CASSYSSLNTEAFF.

The chain joins TRBV25-1 to TRBJ2-2; 7 bases are a match to TRBD1. J lost 0 bases, V lost 5 bases, and 6 bases had no gene match. The CDR3 runs 16 residues. Per germline, CDR1 MGHDK and CDR2 SYGVNS. The CDR3 bases are TGTGCCAGCAGTCGATTGACAGGGACGAACACCGGGGAGCTGTTTTTT. Translation: CASSRLTGTNTGELFF.

The rearrangement uses TRBV7-9 and TRBJ2-2; 7 bases line up with TRBD1. Per germline, CDR1 SEHNR and CDR2 FQNEAQ (reference sequence). The CDR3 is made up of 16 amino acids. The trim removed 5 bases at V and 6 bases at J, leaving 12 bases unmatched. CDR3 amino acids: CASSQTSTGRPGELFF. Here the CDR3 DNA reads TGTGCCAGCAGCCAGACCTCGACAGGGCGACCCGGGGAGCTGTTTTTT.

This chain links TRBV20-1 with TRBJ2-3; 8 bases map to TRBD2. Looked up from germline, CDR1 is DFQATT and CDR2 is SNEGSKA (reference sequence). Unmatched junction bases numbered 8, after V lost 3 bases and J lost 3 bases. The CDR3 spans 15 residues. Here the CDR3 DNA reads TGCAGTGCTAGCCCCCGGAGCGGGAGAACAGATACGCAGTATTTT. Protein: CSASPRSGRTDTQYF.

This clonotype was observed a few times. CDR3 nucleotide sequence: TGCAGTGCTTGGGGACCTGGGCCCGAGCAGTACTTC. Protein sequence: CSAWGPGPEQYF. The genes are TRBV20-1 and TRBJ2-7; possibly TRBD1 or TRBD2 for D (5 bases each). Trimming cost V 5 bases and J 6 bases, with 14 bases left between them. CDR3 length: 12 amino acids. CDR1 and CDR2 from the germline V gene are DFQATT and SNEGSKA (reference sequence).

This clonotype was seen at least ten times. A junction boundary mismatches the germline segment, possibly from a read error. This chain connects TRBV5-6 to TRBJ1-2; D uncertain. CDR1 is SGHDT and CDR2 is YYEEEE in the germline V gene. The CDR3 covers 16 residues. The CDR3 DNA reads as TGTGCCAGCACCTTGGGAGGGCCAGCCACTAACTATGGCTACACCTTC. Amino acids: CASTLGGPATNYGYTF.

This clonotype has only a few counts. This chain links TRBV20-1 with TRBJ1-2; TRBD1 matches 8 bases. Germline V gene lookup returns CDR1 DFQATT and CDR2 SNEGSKA (reference sequence). V shed 1 base and J 2 bases; nucleotides not matched to a gene: 3. The CDR3 has 14 amino acids. CDR3 DNA sequence: TGCAGTGCTAGAGCAGGACAGGGAAACTATGGCTACACCTTC. Residues: CSARAGQGNYGYTF.

This clonotype came up many times. The V and J genes are TRBV30 and TRBJ1-1; no clear D gene. The CDR3 spans 13 residues. Between the trimmed V and J ends, which lost 5 bases and 0 bases, there was a span of 10 bases. Per germline, CDR1 GTSNPN and CDR2 SVGIG (reference sequence). CDR3: CAWQKSLNTEAFF. CDR3 sequence (DNA): TGTGCCTGGCAAAAGTCTTTGAACACTGAAGCTTTCTTT.

This clonotype turned up a few times. The rearrangement uses TRBV5-1 and TRBJ2-7, with D possibly TRBD1 on 6 matching bases. The V gene's germline CDR1 is SGHRS and CDR2 YFSETQ. Trimming took off 3 bases at V and 7 bases at J, with 20 bases between the two ends. The CDR3 loop spans 15 amino acids. The CDR3 here is CASSSSGAGFEEQYF. CDR3 coding DNA: TGCGCCAGCAGCTCGTCAGGGGCCGGTTTTGAAGAGCAGTACTTC.

This clonotype was seen more than once but under ten times. This chain uses TRBV6-1 with TRBJ2-7, with a tentative D call TRBD1 (6 bases). In germline, CDR1 is MNHNS, CDR2 SASEGT. Between the trimmed V and J ends, which lost 10 bases and 0 bases, there was a span of 10 bases. This CDR3 has 12 amino acids. CDR3 coding DNA: TGTGCCACCTGGGACACCTCCTACGAGCAGTACTTC. It specifies CATWDTSYEQYF.

In this sample, this clonotype turned up many times. V usage is TRBV2 and J usage is TRBJ1-1; TRBD1 matches 8 bases. The V gene end was trimmed by 6 bases and the J gene end by 9 bases; junction bases not matched to a gene: 9. This CDR3 comprises 13 residues. Germline-derived CDR1 and CDR2 are SNHLY and FYNNEI. CDR3 loop: CASSPSDRAKAFF. CDR3 sequence (DNA): TGTGCCAGCAGCCCTTCGGACAGGGCGAAAGCTTTCTTT.

This clonotype turned up a few times. Here the CDR3 reads CASSYRPGLAGELFF. CDR3 sequence (DNA): TGTGCCAGCAGCTATCGGCCCGGGCTCGCCGGGGAGCTGTTTTTT. J is TRBJ2-2 and V is TRBV7-8; D gene unclear. Trimming removed 4 bases from V and 6 bases from J, with 15 bases in between. The CDR3 totals 15 residues. Germline assignment: CDR1 SGHVS and CDR2 FQNEAQ.

The table lists this clonotype with a few counts. The chain combines TRBV5-1 with TRBJ2-5; 9 nucleotides match TRBD2. This CDR3 has 16 amino acids. The germline gives CDR1 SGHRS, CDR2 YFSETQ. The V and J ends lost 0 bases and 2 bases, in that order; junction bases with no gene match: 5. The CDR3 here is CASSLETSGPQETQYF. Written as DNA, the CDR3 is TGCGCCAGCAGCTTGGAAACTAGCGGGCCTCAAGAGACCCAGTACTTC.

This clonotype is a singleton in its sample. A much larger clone differs by one base, so this may be a read error. V usage is TRBV30 and J usage is TRBJ2-7, with D unclear. The ends were cut back, 1 base at V and 5 bases at J, with 12 bases in the middle. Germline CDR1 GTSNPN, CDR2 SVGIG (reference sequence). The CDR3 is made up of 13 amino acids. The CDR3: CAWSDPSLHEQYF. DNA of the CDR3: TGTGCCTGGAGTGACCCCTCTCTCCACGAGCAGTACTTC. Based on the CDR3 plus reference TRBV30 and TRBJ2-7, the full variable domain is SQTIHQWPATLVQPVGSPLSLECTVEGTSNPNLYWYRQAAGRGLQLLFYSVGIGQISSEVPQNLSASRPQDRQFILSSKKLLLSDSGFYLCAWSDPSLHEQYFGPGTRLTVT.